This T cell receptor beta chain is drawn from a study of cytomegalovirus exposure and HLA in healthy donors. Notes on the study in general: The study found most TCR sequences rare, yet found some public TCRs in many donors.

The V and J ends lost 5 bases and 1 base, in that order; junction bases with no gene match: 5. The germline gives CDR1 SGHTA, CDR2 FQGNSA. The CDR3 is 16 residues long. As concerns this clone: Its target is unknown.

Only in-frame clones appear in the TCRdb table, and some are missing; sequencing was by immunoSEQ multiplex PCR. The sample lists 110,000 or so clones; 75% to 90% were seen once. The J gene is TRBJ2-2, the V gene TRBV7-2; 9 positions agree with TRBD2. Material for sequencing was PBMCs. The sequence was collected from a man younger than 30 in good health and CMV-seropositive. The CDR3 DNA follows: TGTGCCAGCAGCGTCGGAGCGGGGGGGAACACCGGGGAGCTGTTTTTT. Its protein is CASSVGAGGNTGELFF.